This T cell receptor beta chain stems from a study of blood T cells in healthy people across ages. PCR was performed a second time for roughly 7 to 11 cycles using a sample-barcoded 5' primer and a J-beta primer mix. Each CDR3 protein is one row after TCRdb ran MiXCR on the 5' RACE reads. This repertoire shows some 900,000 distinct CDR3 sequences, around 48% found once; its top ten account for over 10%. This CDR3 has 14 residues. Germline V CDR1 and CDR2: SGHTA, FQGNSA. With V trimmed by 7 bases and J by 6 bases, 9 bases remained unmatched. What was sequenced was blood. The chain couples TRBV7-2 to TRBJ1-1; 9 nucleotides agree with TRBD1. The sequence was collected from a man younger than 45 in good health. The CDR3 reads CASTRTGDVPEAFF. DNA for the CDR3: TGTGCCAGCACCCGGACAGGGGATGTACCTGAAGCTTTCTTT. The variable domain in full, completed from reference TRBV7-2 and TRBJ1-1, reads GAGVSQSPSNKVTEKGKDVELRCDPISGHTALYWYRQSLGQGLEFLIYFQGNSAPDKSGLPSDRFSAERTGGSVSTLTIQRTQQEDSAVYLCASTRTGDVPEAFFGQGTRLTVV.